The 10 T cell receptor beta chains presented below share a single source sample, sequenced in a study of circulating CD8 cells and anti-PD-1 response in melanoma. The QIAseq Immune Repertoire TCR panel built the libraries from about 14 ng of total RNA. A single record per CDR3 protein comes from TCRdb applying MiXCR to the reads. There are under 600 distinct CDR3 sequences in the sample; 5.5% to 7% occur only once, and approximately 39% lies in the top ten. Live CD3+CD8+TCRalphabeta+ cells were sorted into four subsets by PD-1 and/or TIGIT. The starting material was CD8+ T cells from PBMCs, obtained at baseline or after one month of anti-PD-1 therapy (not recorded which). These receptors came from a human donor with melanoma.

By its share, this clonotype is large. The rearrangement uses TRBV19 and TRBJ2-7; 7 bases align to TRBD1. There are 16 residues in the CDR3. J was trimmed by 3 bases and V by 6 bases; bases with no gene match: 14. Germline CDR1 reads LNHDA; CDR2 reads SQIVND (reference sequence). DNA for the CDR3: TGTGCCAGTAGCCTCTCCGCCGGGACAGCCAGCTACGAGCAGTACTTC. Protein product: CASSLSAGTASYEQYF.

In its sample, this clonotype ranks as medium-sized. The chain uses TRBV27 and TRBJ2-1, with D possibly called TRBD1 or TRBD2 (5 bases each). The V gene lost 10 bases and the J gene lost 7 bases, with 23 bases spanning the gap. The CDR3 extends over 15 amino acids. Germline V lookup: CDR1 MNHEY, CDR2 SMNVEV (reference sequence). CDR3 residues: CATIPGTSWWNEQFF. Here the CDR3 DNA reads TGTGCCACCATTCCCGGGACCTCGTGGTGGAATGAGCAGTTCTTC.

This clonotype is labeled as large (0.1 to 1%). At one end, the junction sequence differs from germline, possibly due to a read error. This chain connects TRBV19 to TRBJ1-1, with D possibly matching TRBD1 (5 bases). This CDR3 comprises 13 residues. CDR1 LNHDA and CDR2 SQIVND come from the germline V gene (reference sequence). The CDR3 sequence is CASSISGGTEVFF. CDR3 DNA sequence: TGTGCCAGTAGTATCTCTGGCGGGACTGAAGTTTTCTTT.

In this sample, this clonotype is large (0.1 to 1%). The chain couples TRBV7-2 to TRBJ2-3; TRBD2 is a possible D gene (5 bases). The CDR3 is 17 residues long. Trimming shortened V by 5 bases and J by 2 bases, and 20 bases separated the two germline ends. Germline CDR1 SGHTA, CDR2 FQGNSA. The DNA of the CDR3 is TGTGCCAGCAGCCCCTTAGCTGGGAGCCATTCCACAGATACGCAGTATTTT. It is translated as CASSPLAGSHSTDTQYF.

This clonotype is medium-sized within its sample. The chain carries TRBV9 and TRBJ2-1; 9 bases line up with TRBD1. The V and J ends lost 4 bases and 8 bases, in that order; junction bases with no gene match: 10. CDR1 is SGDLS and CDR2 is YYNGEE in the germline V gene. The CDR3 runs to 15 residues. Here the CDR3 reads CASSPWDRVVDEQFF. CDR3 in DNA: TGTGCCAGCAGCCCCTGGGACAGGGTCGTCGATGAGCAGTTCTTC.

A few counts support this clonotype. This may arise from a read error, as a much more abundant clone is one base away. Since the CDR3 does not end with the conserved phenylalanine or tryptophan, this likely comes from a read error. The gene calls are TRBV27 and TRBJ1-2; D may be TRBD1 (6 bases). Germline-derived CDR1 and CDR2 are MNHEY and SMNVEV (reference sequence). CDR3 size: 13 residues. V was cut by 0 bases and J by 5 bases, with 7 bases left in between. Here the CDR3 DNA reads TGTGCCAGCAGTTTATCGGGGGCTTATGGCTACACCTTG. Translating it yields CASSLSGAYGYTL.

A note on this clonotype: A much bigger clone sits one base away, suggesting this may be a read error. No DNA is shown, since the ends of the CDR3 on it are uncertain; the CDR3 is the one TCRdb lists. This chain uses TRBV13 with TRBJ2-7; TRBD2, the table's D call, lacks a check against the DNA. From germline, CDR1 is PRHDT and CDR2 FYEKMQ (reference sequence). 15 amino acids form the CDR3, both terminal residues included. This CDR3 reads CASSPVGSGIYEQCF.

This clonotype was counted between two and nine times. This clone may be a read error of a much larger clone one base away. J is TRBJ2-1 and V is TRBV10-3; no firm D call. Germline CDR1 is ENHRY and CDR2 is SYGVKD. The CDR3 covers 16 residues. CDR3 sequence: CATSESTQNSYNEQFF. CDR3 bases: TGTGCCACCAGTGAGTCGACGCAGAATTCCTACAATGAGCAGTTCTTC.

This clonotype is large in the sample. As DNA, the CDR3 is TGTGCCAGCAGTTTAGTCCCGGGACTCTCCTACGAGCAGTACTTC. Translation: CASSLVPGLSYEQYF. J is TRBJ2-7 and V is TRBV27, with D maybe TRBD2 (6 bases). CDR3 size: 15 residues. V was cut by 2 bases and J by 0 bases, with 11 bases left in between. CDR1 is MNHEY and CDR2 is SMNVEV in the germline V gene (reference sequence).

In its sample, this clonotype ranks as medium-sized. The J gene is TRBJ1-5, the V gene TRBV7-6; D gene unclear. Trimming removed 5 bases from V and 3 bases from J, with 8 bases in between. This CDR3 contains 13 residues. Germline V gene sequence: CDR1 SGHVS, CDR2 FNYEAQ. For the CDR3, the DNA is TGTGCCAGCAGCCCCCAACCCAATCAGCCCCAGCATTTT. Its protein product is CASSPQPNQPQHF.